Included here is one T cell receptor beta chain sequence, with context. V dropped 5 bases and J dropped 3; count of bases not matched to a gene: 17. Germline CDR1 is SGHTS and CDR2 is YDEGEE. The CDR3 contains 17 residues. This entry comes from a study of blood T cell repertoires in COVID-19. TCRdb's table, derived via immunoSEQ multiplex PCR, lists solely in-frame clones and lacks some. The table records 200,000 to 250,000 clones, around 90% of them present only once. Those designated as exposed participants met a COVID-19 case within 2 weeks before study entry. This clonotype originated in a man aged 25-45 years who had been exposed to COVID-19. The sample consisted of PBMCs or T cells enriched from blood (not recorded which). The J gene is TRBJ2-7, the V gene TRBV5-8; TRBD2 matches 7 bases. In DNA form, the CDR3 reads TGTGCCAGCAGTGGGACTGCCGTCGGGAGGTTTGTCTACGAGCAGTACTTC. It is translated as CASSGTAVGRFVYEQYF. Full variable domain (remainder filled in from reference TRBV5-8 and TRBJ2-7): EAGVTQSPTHLIKTRGQQATLRCSPISGHTSVYWYQQALGLGLQFLLWYDEGEERNRGNFPPRFSGRQFPNYSSELNVNALELEDSALYLCASSGTAVGRFVYEQYFGPGTRLTVT.